The 17 T cell receptor beta chains below were found in one sample sequenced in a study of blood T cell repertoires in COVID-19. Sequencing used immunoSEQ multiplex PCR; TCRdb keeps in-frame clones, though not all of them. The table shows about 340,000 clones, with around 90% occurring only once. Sequencing used peripheral blood. The source of these receptors is a woman under 30 who had recovered from COVID-19.

The CDR3 DNA is TGTGCCAGCAGCCAATGGACTTCTGGCACAGATACGCAGTATTTT. This encodes CASSQWTSGTDTQYF. This chain uses TRBV9 with TRBJ2-3; possibly TRBD2 for D (5 bases). This CDR3 contains 15 residues. Trimming took 4 bases from V and 1 from J, leaving 13 bases between them. Germline lookup yields CDR1 SGDLS and CDR2 YYNGEE.

This clone was picked up one time. The gene calls are TRBV19 and TRBJ1-2; 7 positions agree with TRBD1. The CDR3 has 15 residues. Trimming cost V 6 bases and J 7 bases; bases outside gene matches: 14. Germline V gene sequence: CDR1 LNHDA, CDR2 SQIVND (reference sequence). CDR3 bases: TGTGCCAGTAGACTGACAGGGCGCCTGGGGGGTGGCTACACCTTC. Its translation: CASRLTGRLGGGYTF.

The chain employs TRBV28 and TRBJ1-5; 8 positions match TRBD1. CDR1 and CDR2 from the germline V gene are MDHEN and SYDVKM. After removal of 7 bases from V and 0 bases from J, the junction contained 17 bases not matched to a gene. There are 19 residues in the CDR3. The DNA of the CDR3 is TGTGCCAGCACCGAGGATTACGGCAGGACAGGGCTTAGCAATCAGCCCCAGCATTTT. Encoded protein: CASTEDYGRTGLSNQPQHF.

This clone was seen a few times. This chain links TRBV27 with TRBJ1-1; D possibly corresponds to TRBD1 (5 bases). The CDR3 loop spans 13 amino acids. In germline, CDR1 is MNHEY, CDR2 SMNVEV (reference sequence). V lost 6 bases and J 2 bases, leaving 10 bases between the germline ends. CDR3 coding DNA: TGTGCCAGCAGGGGTACAGGCAACACTGAAGCTTTCTTT. Encoded protein: CASRGTGNTEAFF.

This clone was seen once. The chain has TRBV18 and TRBJ1-1; tentatively, D is TRBD1 (5 bases). The CDR3 sequence is 16 residues long. The germline V gene has CDR1 KGHSH and CDR2 LQKENI. V shed 2 bases and J shed 6 bases, with 19 bases lying between them. The DNA for the CDR3 is TGTGCCAGCTCACCAAGGCGGGGGATCGAAAAGGCTGAAGCTTTCTTT. It translates to CASSPRRGIEKAEAFF.

The J gene is TRBJ2-1, the V gene TRBV5-4, with 7 bases that match TRBD1. From germline, CDR1 is SGHNT and CDR2 YYREEE (reference sequence). V dropped 3 bases and J dropped 4; count of bases not matched to a gene: 7. The CDR3 is 15 residues long. CDR3 loop: CASSWMGQTYNEQFF. CDR3 nucleotides: TGTGCCAGCAGCTGGATGGGACAGACTTACAATGAGCAGTTCTTC.

This chain uses TRBV4-1 with TRBJ2-3, with 10 bases that match TRBD1. There are 15 residues in the CDR3. Germline V gene data show CDR1 as MGHRA and CDR2 as YSYEKL. The trim removed 3 bases at V and 4 bases at J, leaving 4 bases unmatched. CDR3 region: CASSQWTGGPDTQYF. CDR3 in DNA: TGCGCCAGCAGCCAGTGGACAGGGGGACCAGATACGCAGTATTTT.

This rearrangement joins TRBV9 to TRBJ1-1; a possible D gene is TRBD1 (6 bases). The germline V gene encodes CDR1 SGDLS and CDR2 YYNGEE. Trimming took 4 bases from V and 11 from J, leaving 18 bases between them. This CDR3 is built from 13 residues. In nucleotides, the CDR3 is TGTGCCAGCAGCCTCACAGGGCGCGGAATGGCTTTCTTT. Amino acids: CASSLTGRGMAFF. The full variable domain, rest sourced from reference TRBV9 and TRBJ1-1, is DSGVTQTPKHLITATGQRVTLRCSPRSGDLSVYWYQQSLDQGLQFLIQYYNGEERAKGNILERFSAQQFPDLHSELNLSSLELGDSALYFCASSLTGRGMAFFGQGTRLTVV.

The chain links TRBV9 to TRBJ2-3; 8 bases fit TRBD2. The J segment lost 0 bases and the V segment lost 3 bases, leaving 6 bases of the junction unmatched. This CDR3 spans 16 amino acids. Germline values: CDR1 SGDLS, CDR2 YYNGEE. Here the CDR3 DNA reads TGTGCCAGCAGCGCGGGACTAGAGTGGAGCACAGATACGCAGTATTTT. It codes for CASSAGLEWSTDTQYF.

The chain recombines TRBV5-6 with TRBJ1-6; 10 bases align to TRBD1. V gave up 0 bases and J gave up 10 bases; unmatched junction bases: 7. The germline V gene has CDR1 SGHDT and CDR2 YYEEEE. The CDR3 spans 16 residues. In DNA form, the CDR3 reads TGTGCCAGCAGCTTGGCCGCGGGGACAGGGGAGTCACCCCTCCACTTT. It translates to CASSLAAGTGESPLHF.

V and J are TRBV5-1 and TRBJ2-6; the match to TRBD2 covers 8 bases. V was pared by 4 bases and J by 0 bases, with 6 bases of the junction left unmatched. The germline V gene encodes CDR1 SGHRS and CDR2 YFSETQ. The CDR3 length is 17 residues. The CDR3 region has the DNA TGCGCCAGCAGCCGAGCGGGAGAGTACTCTGGGGCCAACGTCCTGACTTTC. Translated, it gives CASSRAGEYSGANVLTF.

V gene TRBV18 combines with J gene TRBJ2-5; a weak D match, TRBD1 (6 bases). Germline V gives CDR1 KGHSH, CDR2 LQKENI. The CDR3 is 18 amino acids. The germline V and J ends were trimmed by 0 bases and 2 bases, with 19 bases remaining between them. This CDR3 is CASSPPKAGALGQETQYF. CDR3 coding DNA: TGTGCCAGCTCACCACCGAAGGCAGGGGCTTTGGGTCAAGAGACCCAGTACTTC.

The CDR3, as DNA: TGTGCCAGCAGGAGGGAGCTGAACACCGGGGAGCTGTTTTTT. Residues: CASRRELNTGELFF. The chain recombines TRBV6-5 with TRBJ2-2, with a weak D call TRBD2 (5 bases). The V end was cut by 6 bases, the J end by 1 base, with 9 bases between. Germline CDR1 MNHEY, CDR2 SVGAGI. This CDR3 is built from 14 residues.

The chain employs TRBV27 and TRBJ1-6; 9 nucleotides match TRBD1. J gave up 9 bases and V 5 bases, and 8 bases lay outside the gene matches. This CDR3 is 15 amino acids long. Germline V gives CDR1 MNHEY, CDR2 SMNVEV (reference sequence). The CDR3 nucleotides read TGTGCCAGCAGTCTAAAAACAGGGGGCAGTTCACCCCTCCACTTT. It yields the protein CASSLKTGGSSPLHF.

V usage is TRBV28 and J usage is TRBJ1-2, with 7 bases fitting TRBD1. The CDR3 consists of 14 residues. J lost 0 bases, V lost 10 bases, and 8 bases had no gene match. In germline, CDR1 is MDHEN, CDR2 SYDVKM. As DNA, the CDR3 is TGTGCCACCTCGGAGGGGACAGCTAACTATGGCTACACCTTC. Translating gives CATSEGTANYGYTF.

The V call is TRBV12-5, the J call TRBJ1-2; 12 bases agree with TRBD1. Germline trimming cut 1 base from V and 8 bases from J; bases unmatched to any gene: 5. The germline gives CDR1 LGHNT, CDR2 FRNRAP. The CDR3 runs 15 residues. The CDR3 DNA sequence: TGTGCTAGTGGTTTGGCCGGGACAGGGGGCAGGGGCTACACCTTC. Amino acid sequence: CASGLAGTGGRGYTF. Based on the CDR3 plus reference TRBV12-5 and TRBJ1-2, the full variable domain is DARVTQTPRHKVTEMGQEVTMRCQPILGHNTVFWYRQTMMQGLELLAYFRNRAPLDDSGMPKDRFSAEMPDATLATLKIQPSEPRDSAVYFCASGLAGTGGRGYTFGSGTRLTVV.

CDR3 nucleotide sequence: TGTGCCAGCTCACCAAGCCTAGCGGTTGACAATGAGCAGTTCTTC. Residues: CASSPSLAVDNEQFF. The chain carries TRBV18 and TRBJ2-1, with 7 bases aligning to TRBD2. The trim removed 2 bases at V and 5 bases at J, leaving 6 bases unmatched. The CDR3 loop spans 15 amino acids. Germline values: CDR1 KGHSH, CDR2 LQKENI.